This note documents a single T cell receptor (beta chain) sequence. This sample is part of a study of shared T cell receptors in the human thymus. From germline, CDR1 is MNHEY and CDR2 SMNVEV (reference sequence). The ends lost 2 bases at V and 9 bases at J; junction bases unmatched: 18. The CDR3 spans 19 residues. The assay was immunoSEQ multiplex PCR, and TCRdb's table has in-frame clones only and misses some. Of about 610,000 clones in the sample, 88% were seen once. These data also formed part of another study, on human thymus T cells. This second study says: Resected material from corrective heart surgery provided the thymus tissue analysed. There appeared to be biased usage of V and J genes in thymic and blood repertoires. Related work showed strongly overlapping thymic repertoires across unrelated individuals.

The source is a boy younger than two with a congenital heart defect. The material sequenced was thymocytes. The V call is TRBV27, the J call TRBJ2-1; TRBD2 aligns across 11 bases. For the CDR3, the DNA is TGTGCCAGCAGTTTACCCCCAAAACTAGCGGGAGTCCGGAAGGGTGAGCAGTTCTTC. Translated: CASSLPPKLAGVRKGEQFF.